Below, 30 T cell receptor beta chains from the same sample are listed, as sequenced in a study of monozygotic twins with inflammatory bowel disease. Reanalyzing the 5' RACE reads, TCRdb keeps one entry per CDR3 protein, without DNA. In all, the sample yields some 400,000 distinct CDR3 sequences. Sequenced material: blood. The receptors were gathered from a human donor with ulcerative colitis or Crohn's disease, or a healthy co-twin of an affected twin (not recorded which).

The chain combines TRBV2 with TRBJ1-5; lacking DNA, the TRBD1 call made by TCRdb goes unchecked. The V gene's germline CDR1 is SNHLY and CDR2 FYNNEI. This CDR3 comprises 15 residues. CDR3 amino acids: CASSGRGHSNQPQHF.

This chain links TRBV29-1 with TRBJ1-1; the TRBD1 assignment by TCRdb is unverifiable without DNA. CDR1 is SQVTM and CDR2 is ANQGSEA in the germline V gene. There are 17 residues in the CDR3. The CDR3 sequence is CSVEDQGAVGLYTEAFF.

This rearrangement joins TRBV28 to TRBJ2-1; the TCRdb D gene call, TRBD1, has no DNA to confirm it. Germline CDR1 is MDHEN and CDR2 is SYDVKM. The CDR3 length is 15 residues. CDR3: CASSPILGGAGEQFF.

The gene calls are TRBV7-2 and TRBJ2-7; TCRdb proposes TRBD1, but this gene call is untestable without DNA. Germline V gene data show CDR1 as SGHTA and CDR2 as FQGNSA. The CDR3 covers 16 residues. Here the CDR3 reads CASSLLSTGGFYEQYF.

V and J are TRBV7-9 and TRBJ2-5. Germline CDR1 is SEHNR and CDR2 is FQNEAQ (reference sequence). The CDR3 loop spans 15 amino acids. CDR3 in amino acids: CASSLASASKETQYF.

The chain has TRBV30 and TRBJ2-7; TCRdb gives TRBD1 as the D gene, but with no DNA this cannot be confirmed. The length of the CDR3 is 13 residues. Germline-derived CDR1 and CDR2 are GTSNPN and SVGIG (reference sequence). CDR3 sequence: CAWSVGTGVEQYF.

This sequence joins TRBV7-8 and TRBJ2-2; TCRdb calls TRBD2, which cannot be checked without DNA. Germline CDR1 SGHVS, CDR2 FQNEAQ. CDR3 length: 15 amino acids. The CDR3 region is CASSGASGGTGELFF.

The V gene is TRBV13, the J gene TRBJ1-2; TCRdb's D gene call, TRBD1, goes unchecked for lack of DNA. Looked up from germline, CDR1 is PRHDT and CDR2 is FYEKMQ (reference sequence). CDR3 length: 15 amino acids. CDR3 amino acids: CASTQTGGTNYGYTF.

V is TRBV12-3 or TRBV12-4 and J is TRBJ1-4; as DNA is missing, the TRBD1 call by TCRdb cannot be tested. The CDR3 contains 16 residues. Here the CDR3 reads CASSLNRGRSNEKLFF.

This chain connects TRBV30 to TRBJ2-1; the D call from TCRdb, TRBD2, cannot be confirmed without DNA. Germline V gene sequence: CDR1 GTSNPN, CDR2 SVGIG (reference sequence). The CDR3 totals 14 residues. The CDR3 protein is CAWKPGLAGVEQFF.

CDR3 amino acids: CATSAGGDTEAFF. This chain uses TRBV24-1 with TRBJ1-1; as DNA is missing, the TRBD1 call by TCRdb cannot be tested. The CDR3 contains 13 residues. Germline V lookup: CDR1 KGHDR, CDR2 SFDVKD.

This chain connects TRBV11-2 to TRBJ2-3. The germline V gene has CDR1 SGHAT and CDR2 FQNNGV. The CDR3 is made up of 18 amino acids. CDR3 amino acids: CASSFKVRAVTSTDTQYF.

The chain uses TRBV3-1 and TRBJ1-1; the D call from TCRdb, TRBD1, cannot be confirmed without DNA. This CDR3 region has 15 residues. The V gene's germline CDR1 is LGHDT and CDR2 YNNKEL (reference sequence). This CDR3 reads CASSHTTALNTEAFF.

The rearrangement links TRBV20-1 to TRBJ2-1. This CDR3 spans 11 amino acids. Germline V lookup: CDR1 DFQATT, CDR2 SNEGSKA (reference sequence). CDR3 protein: CSAGSYNEQFF.

The CDR3 sequence: CASSQEEGGRGTQYF. V gene TRBV4-1 combines with J gene TRBJ2-3; the D gene TCRdb calls, TRBD1, cannot be checked with no DNA. There are 15 residues in the CDR3. CDR1 and CDR2 from the germline V gene are MGHRA and YSYEKL.

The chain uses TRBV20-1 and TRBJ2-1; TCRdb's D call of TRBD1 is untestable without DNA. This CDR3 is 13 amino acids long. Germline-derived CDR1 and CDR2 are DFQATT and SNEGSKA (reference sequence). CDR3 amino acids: CSAIWQPGNEQFF.

The CDR3 sequence: CASSLEGGELFF. J is TRBJ2-2 and V is TRBV5-6. The V gene's germline CDR1 is SGHDT and CDR2 YYEEEE. The CDR3 spans 12 residues. Using reference TRBV5-6 and TRBJ2-2 for the parts outside the CDR3, the full variable domain is DAGVTQSPTHLIKTRGQQVTLRCSPKSGHDTVSWYQQALGQGPQFIFQYYEEEERQRGNFPDRFSGHQFPNYSSELNVNALLLGDSALYLCASSLEGGELFFGEGSRLTVL.

The CDR3 sequence is CATSATFRGRMDSPLHF. The chain employs TRBV24-1 and TRBJ1-6; TCRdb selects TRBD1, and the lack of DNA leaves this call unchecked. This CDR3 comprises 17 residues. Germline CDR1 is KGHDR and CDR2 is SFDVKD.

The CDR3 spells CASSQTSTRLSSYNEQFF. The rearrangement uses TRBV3-1 and TRBJ2-1. Germline assignment: CDR1 LGHDT and CDR2 YNNKEL (reference sequence). The CDR3 has 18 residues.

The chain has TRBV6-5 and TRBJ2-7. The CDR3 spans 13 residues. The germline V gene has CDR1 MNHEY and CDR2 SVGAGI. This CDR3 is CASSYSRVHEQYF.

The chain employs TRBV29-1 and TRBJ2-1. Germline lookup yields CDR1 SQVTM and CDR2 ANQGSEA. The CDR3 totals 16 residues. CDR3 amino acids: CSVESVGNGAYNEQFF.

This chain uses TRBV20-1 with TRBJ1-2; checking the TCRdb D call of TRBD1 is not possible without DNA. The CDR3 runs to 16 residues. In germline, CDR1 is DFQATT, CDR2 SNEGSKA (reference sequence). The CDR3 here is CSAPPRPSPTSYGYTF.

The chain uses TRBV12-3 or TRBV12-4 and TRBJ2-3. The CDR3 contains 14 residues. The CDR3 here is CASSFNHPTDTQYF.

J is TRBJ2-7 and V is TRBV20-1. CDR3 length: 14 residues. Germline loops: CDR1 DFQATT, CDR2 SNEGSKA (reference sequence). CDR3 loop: CSAVDLVGWYEQYF.

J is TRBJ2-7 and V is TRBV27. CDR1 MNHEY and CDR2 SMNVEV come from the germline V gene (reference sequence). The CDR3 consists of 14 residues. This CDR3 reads CASSFEVNSYEQYF.

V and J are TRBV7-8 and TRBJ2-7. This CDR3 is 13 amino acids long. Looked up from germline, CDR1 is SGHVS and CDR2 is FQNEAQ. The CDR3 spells CASSSGTTYEQYF.

The CDR3 spells CASLRLQGSGELFF. The chain couples TRBV6-1 to TRBJ2-2; TCRdb designates TRBD1, a call that cannot be tested without DNA. This CDR3 has 14 amino acids. Germline CDR1 is MNHNS and CDR2 is SASEGT.

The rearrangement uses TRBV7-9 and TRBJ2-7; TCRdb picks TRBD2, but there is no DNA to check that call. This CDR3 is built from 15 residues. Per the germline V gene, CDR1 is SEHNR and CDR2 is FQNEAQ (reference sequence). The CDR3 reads CASSLGRGSSYEQYF.

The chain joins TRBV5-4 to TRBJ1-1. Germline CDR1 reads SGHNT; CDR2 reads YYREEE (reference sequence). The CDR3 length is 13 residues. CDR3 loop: CASSLGMDTEAFF.

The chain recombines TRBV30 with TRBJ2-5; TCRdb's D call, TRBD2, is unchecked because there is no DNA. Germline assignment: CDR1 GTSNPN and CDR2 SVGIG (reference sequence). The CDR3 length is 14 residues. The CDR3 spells CAWSSGIVDETQYF.